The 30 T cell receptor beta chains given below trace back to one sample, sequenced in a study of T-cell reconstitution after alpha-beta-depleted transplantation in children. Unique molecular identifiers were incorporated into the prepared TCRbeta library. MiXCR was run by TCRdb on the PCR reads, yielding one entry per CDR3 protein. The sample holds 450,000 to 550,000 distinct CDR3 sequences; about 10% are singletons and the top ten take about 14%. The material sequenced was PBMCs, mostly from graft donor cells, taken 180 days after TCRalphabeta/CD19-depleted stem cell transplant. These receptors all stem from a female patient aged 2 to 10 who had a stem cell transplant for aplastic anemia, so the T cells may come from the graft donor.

CDR3 nucleotides: TGTGCCACCAGCAGAGTAGCAGGGCTGCGGACAGATACGCAGTATTTT. Encoded protein: CATSRVAGLRTDTQYF. This chain uses TRBV15 with TRBJ2-3, with TRBD1 as a possible D gene (5 bases). Trimming removed 1 base at V and 3 bases at J, with 14 bases between. The CDR3 extends over 16 amino acids. Germline CDR1 LNHNV, CDR2 YYDKDF (reference sequence).

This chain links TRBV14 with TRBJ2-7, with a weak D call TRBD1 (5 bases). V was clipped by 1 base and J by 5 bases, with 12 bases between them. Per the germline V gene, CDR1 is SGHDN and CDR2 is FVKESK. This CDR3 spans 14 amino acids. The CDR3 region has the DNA TGTGCCAGCAGCCAAGCCGGACAATACGACGAGCAGTACTTC. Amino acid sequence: CASSQAGQYDEQYF.

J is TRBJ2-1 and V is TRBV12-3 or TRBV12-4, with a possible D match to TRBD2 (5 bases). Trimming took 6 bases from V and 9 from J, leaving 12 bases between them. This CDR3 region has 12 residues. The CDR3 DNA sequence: TGTGCCAGCAGACTCGAAGGGAGTGAGCAGTTCTTC. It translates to CASRLEGSEQFF.

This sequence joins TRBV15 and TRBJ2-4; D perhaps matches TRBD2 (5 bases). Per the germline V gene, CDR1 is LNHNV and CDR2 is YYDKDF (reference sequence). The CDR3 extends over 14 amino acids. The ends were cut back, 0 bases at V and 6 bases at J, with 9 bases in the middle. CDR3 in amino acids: CATSREASGNIQYF. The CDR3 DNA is TGTGCCACCAGCAGAGAGGCCAGCGGAAACATTCAGTACTTC.

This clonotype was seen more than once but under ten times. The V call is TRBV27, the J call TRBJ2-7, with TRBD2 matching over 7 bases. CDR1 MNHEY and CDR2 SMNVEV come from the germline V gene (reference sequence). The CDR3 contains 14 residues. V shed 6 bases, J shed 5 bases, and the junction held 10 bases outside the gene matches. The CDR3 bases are TGTGCCAGCAGCCCTAGGGGCGGGAGACACGAGCAGTACGTC. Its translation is CASSPRGGRHEQYV.

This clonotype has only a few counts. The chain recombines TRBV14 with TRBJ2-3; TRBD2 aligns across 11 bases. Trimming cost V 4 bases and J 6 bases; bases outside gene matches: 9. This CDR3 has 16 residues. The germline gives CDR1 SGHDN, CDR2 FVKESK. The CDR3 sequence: CASSPRTSGSWDTQYF. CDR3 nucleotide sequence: TGTGCCAGCAGCCCGCGGACTAGCGGGTCTTGGGATACGCAGTATTTT.

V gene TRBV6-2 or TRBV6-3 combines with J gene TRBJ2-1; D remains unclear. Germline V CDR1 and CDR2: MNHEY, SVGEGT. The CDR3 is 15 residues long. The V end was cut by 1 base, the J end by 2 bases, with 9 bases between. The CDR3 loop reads CASSYLQSTYNEQFF. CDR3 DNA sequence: TGTGCCAGCAGTTACTTACAGTCGACCTACAATGAGCAGTTCTTC.

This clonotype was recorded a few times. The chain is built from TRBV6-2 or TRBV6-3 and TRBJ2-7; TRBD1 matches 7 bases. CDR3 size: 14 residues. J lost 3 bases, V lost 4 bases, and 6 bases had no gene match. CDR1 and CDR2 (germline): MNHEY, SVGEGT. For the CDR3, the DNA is TGTGCCAGCAGTTTGCCGGACAGGAGCTACGAGCAGTACTTC. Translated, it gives CASSLPDRSYEQYF.

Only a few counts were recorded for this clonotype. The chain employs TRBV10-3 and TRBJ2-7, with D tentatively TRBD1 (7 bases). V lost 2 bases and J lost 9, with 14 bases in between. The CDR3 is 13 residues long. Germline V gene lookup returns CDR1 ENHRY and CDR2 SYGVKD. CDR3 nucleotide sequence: TGTGCCATCAGTGAGATATACAGGGGAGGGCAGTACTTC. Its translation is CAISEIYRGGQYF.

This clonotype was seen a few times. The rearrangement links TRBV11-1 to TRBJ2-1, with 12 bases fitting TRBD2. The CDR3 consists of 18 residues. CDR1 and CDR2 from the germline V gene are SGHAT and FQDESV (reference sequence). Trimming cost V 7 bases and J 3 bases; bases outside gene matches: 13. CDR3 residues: CASTLRASGRGGYNEQFF. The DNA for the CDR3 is TGTGCCAGCACCCTACGGGCTAGCGGGAGGGGGGGCTACAATGAGCAGTTCTTC.

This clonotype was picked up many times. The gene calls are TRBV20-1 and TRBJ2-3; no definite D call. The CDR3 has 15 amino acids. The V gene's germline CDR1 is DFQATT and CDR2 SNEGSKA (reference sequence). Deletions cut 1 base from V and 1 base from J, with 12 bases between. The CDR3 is CSARVPGSGTDTQYF. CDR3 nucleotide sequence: TGCAGTGCTAGAGTCCCCGGGTCGGGCACAGATACGCAGTATTTT.

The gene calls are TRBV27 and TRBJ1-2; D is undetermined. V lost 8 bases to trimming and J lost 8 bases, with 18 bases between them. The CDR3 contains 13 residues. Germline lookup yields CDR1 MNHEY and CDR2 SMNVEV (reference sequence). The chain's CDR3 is CASGIPPLRGYTF. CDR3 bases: TGTGCCAGCGGTATCCCTCCGCTTCGCGGCTACACCTTC.

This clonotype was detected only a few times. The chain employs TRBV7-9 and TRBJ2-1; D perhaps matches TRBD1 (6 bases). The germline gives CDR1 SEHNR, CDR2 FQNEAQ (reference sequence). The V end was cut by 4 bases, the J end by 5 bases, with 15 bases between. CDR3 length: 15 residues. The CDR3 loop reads CASSSLPRGNNEQFF. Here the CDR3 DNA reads TGTGCCAGCAGCTCCCTTCCGAGGGGGAACAATGAGCAGTTCTTC.

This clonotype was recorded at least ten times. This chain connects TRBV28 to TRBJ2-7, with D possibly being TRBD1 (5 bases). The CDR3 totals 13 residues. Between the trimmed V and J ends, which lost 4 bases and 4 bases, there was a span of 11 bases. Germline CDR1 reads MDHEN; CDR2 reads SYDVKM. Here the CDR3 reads CASSSGQPYEQYV. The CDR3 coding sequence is TGTGCCAGCAGTTCCGGACAACCATACGAGCAGTACGTC.

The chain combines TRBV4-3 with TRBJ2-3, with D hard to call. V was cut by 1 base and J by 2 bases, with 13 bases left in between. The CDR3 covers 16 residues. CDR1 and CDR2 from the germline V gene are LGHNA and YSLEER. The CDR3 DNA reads TGCGCCAGCAGCCAAGGTCTATCGAGATACACAGATACGCAGTATTTT. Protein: CASSQGLSRYTDTQYF.

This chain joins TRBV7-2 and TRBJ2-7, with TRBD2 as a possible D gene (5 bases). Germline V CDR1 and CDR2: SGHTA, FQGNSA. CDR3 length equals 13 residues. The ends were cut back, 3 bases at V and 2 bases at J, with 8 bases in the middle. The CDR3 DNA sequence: TGTGCCAGCAGCTTGGAGGTACCCTACGAGCAGTACGTC. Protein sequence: CASSLEVPYEQYV.

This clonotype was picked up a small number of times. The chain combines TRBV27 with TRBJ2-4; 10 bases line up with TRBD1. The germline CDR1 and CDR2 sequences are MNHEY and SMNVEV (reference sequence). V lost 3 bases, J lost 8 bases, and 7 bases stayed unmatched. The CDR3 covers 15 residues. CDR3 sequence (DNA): TGTGCCAGCAGTTTTCTGTCGGGACAGGGGCACATTCAGTACTTC. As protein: CASSFLSGQGHIQYF.

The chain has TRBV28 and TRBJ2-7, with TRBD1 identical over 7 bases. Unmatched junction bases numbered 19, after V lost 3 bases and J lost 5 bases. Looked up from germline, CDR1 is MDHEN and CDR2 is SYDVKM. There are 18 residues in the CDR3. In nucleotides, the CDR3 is TGTGCCAGCAGTTTTCCCCTAGATTACAGGGGTGGGGCCGACGAGCAGTACTTC. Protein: CASSFPLDYRGGADEQYF.

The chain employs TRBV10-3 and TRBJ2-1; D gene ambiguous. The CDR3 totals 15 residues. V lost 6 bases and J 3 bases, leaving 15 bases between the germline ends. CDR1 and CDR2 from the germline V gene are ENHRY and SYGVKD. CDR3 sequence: CAISYGRADYNEQFF. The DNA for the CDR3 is TGTGCCATCAGCTACGGGCGAGCCGACTACAATGAGCAGTTCTTC.

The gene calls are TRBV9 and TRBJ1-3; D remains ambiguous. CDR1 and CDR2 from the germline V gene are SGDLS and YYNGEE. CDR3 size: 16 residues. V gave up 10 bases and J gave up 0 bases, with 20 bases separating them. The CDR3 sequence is CACGREDPSSGNTIYF. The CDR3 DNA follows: TGTGCCTGCGGTCGTGAGGACCCCAGCTCTGGAAACACCATATATTTT. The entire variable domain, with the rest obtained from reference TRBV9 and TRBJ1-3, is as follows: DSGVTQTPKHLITATGQRVTLRCSPRSGDLSVYWYQQSLDQGLQFLIQYYNGEERAKGNILERFSAQQFPDLHSELNLSSLELGDSALYFCACGREDPSSGNTIYFGEGSWLTVV.

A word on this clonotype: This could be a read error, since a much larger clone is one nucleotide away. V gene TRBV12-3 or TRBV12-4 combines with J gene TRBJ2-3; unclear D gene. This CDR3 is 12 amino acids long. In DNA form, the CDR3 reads TGTGCCAGCAAACCAAACACAGATGCGCAGTATTTT. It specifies CASKPNTDAQYF.

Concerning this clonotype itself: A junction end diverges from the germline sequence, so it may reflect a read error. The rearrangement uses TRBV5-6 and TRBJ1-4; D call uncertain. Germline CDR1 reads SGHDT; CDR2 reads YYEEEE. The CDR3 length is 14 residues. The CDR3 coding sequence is TGTGCCAGCACCTTGGACCCGGACAATGAAAAACTGTTTTTT. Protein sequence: CASTLDPDNEKLFF.

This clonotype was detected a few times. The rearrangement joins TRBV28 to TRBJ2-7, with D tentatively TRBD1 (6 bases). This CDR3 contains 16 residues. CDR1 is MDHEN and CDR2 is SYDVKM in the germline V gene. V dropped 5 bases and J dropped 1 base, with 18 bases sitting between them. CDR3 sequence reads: CASSAYRGTPSYEQYF. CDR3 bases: TGTGCCAGCAGTGCCTACCGAGGGACACCTTCCTACGAGCAGTACTTC.

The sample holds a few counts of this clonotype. CDR3 nucleotides: TGTGCCAGCAGCGCCAGTGAGACCCAGTACTTC. This codes for CASSASETQYF. The rearrangement uses TRBV9 and TRBJ2-5; D is uncertain. This CDR3 region has 11 residues. CDR1 and CDR2 (germline): SGDLS, YYNGEE. Trimming stripped 3 bases from V and 5 bases from J, with 5 bases between.

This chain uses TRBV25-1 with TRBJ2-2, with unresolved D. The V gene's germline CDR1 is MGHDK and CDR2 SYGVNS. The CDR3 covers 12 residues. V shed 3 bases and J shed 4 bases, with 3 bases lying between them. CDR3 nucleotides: TGTGCCAGCAGTGAGTCCACCGGGGAGCTGTTTTTT. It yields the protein CASSESTGELFF.

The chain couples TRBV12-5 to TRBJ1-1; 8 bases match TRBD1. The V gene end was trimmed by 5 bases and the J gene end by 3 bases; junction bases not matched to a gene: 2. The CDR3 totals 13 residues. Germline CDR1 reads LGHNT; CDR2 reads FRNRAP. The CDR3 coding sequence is TGTGCTAGTGGTCCGACAGGGGACACTGAAGCTTTCTTT. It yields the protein CASGPTGDTEAFF.

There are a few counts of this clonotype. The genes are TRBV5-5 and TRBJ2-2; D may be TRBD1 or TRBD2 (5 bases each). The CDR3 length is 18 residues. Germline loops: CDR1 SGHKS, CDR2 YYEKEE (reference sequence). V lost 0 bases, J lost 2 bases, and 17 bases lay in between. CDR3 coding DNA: TGTGCCAGCAGCTTGGCGGGACCCCATACCACAAACACCGGGGAGCTGTTTTTT. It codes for CASSLAGPHTTNTGELFF.

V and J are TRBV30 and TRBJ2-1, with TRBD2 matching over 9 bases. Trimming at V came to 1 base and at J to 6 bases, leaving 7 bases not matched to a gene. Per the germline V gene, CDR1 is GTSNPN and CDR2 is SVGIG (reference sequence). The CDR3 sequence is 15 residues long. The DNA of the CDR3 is TGTGCCTGGAGTGGAATAGCGGGAGTCTTCAATGAGCAGTTCTTC. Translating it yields CAWSGIAGVFNEQFF.

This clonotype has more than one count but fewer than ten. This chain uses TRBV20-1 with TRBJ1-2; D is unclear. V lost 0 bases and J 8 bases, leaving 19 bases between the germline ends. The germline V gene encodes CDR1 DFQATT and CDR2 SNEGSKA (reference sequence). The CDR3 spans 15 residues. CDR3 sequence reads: CSARDGVYGVWGYTF. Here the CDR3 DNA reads TGCAGTGCTAGAGATGGAGTCTACGGGGTGTGGGGCTACACCTTC.

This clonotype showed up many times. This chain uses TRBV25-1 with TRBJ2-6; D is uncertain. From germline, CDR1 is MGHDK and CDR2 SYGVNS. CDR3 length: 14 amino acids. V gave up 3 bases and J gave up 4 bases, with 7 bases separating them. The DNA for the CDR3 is TGTGCCAGCAGTGATCCCAAGGGGGCCAACGTCCTGACTTTC. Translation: CASSDPKGANVLTF.